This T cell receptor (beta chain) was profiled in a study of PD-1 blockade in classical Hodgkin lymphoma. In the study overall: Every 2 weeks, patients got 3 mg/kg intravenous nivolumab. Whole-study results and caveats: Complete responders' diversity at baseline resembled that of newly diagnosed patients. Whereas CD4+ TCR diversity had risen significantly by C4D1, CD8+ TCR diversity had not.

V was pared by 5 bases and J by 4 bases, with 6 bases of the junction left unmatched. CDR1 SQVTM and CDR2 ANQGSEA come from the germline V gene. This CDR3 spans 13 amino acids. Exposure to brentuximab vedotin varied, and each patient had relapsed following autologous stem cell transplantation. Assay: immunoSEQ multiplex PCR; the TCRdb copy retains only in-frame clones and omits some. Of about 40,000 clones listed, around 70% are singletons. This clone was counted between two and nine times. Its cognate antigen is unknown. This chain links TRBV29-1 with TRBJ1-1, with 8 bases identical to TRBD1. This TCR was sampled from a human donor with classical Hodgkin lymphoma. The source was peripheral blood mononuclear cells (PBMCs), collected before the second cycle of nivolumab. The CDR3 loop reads CSVLDRVSTEAFF. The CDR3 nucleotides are TGCAGCGTTTTGGACAGGGTCAGCACTGAAGCTTTCTTT.